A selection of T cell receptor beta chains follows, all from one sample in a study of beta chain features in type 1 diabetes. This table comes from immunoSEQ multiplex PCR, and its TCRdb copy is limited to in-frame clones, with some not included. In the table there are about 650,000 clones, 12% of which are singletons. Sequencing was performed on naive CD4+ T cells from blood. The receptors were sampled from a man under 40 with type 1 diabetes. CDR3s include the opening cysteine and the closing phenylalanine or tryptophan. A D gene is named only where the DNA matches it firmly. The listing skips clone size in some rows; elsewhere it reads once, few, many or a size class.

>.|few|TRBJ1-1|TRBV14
TGTGCCAGCAGCCGAACCTTGGAGAACACTGAAGCTTTCTTT
CASSRTLENTEAFF
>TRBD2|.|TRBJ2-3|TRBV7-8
TGTGCCAGCAGCCCCCGACTAGCTGAGTCAGATACGCAGTATTTT
CASSPRLAESDTQYF
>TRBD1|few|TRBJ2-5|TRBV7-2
TGTGCCAGCAGCTCGGGACAGCAAGAGACCCAGTACTTC
CASSSGQQETQYF
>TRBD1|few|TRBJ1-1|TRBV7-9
TGTGCCAGCAGCTTACAGGGGGACACTGAAGCTTTCTTT
CASSLQGDTEAFF
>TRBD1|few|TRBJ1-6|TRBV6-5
TGTGCCAGTACCCGGGACAGGGGTAATTCACCCCTCCACTTT
CASTRDRGNSPLHF
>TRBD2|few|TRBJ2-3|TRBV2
TGTGCCAGCAGTGGGCAGCGGGGGAGCACAGATACGCAGTATTTT
CASSGQRGSTDTQYF
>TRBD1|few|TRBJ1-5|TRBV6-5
TGTGCCAGCAGCCGGACAGGGGATCAGCCCCAGCATTTT
CASSRTGDQPQHF
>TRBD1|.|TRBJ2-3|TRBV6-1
TGTGCCAGCAGTGCGGGACAGGGGGCTAGGGATACGCAGTATTTT
CASSAGQGARDTQYF
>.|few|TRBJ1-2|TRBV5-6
TGTGCCAGCAGCTTACCCGGCACAACTCGTAGTGGCTACACCTTC
CASSLPGTTRSGYTF
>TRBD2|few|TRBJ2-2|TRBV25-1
TGTGCCAGCAGTGAAACTAGCGGGGGAGTTACCGGGGAGCTGTTTTTT
CASSETSGGVTGELFF
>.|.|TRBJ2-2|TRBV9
TGTGCCAGCAGCGAGGGGGTGGCTAACAGGAACACCGGGGAGCTGTTTTTT
CASSEGVANRNTGELFF
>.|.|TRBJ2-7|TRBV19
TGTGCCAGTAGTTTCAGAACCGGGACGGGACTCTCCTACGAGCAGTACTTC
CASSFRTGTGLSYEQYF
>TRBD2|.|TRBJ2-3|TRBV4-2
TGTGCCAGCAGCCAAGGGGGCGGGGGAGCCAAACTCTCAGATACGCAGTATTTT
CASSQGGGGAKLSDTQYF
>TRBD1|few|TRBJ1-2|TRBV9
TGTGCCAGCAGCCCCCGGACAGGGGGCGGTGGTGGCTACACCTTC
CASSPRTGGGGGYTF
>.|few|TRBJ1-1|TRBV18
TGTGCCAGCTCCTTGACAGGGAACACTGAAGCTTTCTTT
CASSLTGNTEAFF
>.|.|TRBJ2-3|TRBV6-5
TGTGCCAGCAGTAAAAATGGAGACGCGGAAACGCAGTATTTT
CASSKNGDAETQYF
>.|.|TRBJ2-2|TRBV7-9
TGTGCCAGCAGCCAGGGACAAAACACCGGGGAGCTGTTTTTT
CASSQGQNTGELFF
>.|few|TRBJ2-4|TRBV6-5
TGTGCCAGCAGTTACTCAAGACAGTCCCGGGACATTCAGTACTTC
CASSYSRQSRDIQYF
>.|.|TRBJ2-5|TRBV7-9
TGTGCCAGCAGCTTAGAGGTAGAGACCCAGTACTTC
CASSLEVETQYF
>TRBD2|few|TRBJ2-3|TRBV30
TGTGCCTGGAGTTACAGGACTAGCAACAGAGATACGCAGTATTTT
CAWSYRTSNRDTQYF
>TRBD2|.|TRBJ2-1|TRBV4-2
TGTGCCAGCAGCCAGCAGGCCGTAGCGGGGGGCCTTAATGAGCAGTTCTTC
CASSQQAVAGGLNEQFF
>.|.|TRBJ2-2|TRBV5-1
TGCGCCAGCAGCTCCCTCGGGGGGGAGCTGTTTTTT
CASSSLGGELFF
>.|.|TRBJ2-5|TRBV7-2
TGTGCCAGCAGCTCCTTGGTGGCAGGCCAGACCCAGTACTTC
CASSSLVAGQTQYF
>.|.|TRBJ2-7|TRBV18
TGTGCCAGCTCGGGGGACATCTCCTCTGGGGGCGAGCAGTACTTC
CASSGDISSGGEQYF
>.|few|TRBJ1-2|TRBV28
TGTGCCAGCAGTGGCCCGGGGGCCTCTCTCTATGGCTACACCTTC
CASSGPGASLYGYTF
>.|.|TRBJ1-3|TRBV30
TGTGCCTGGAGTGTCAACTCTGGAAACACCATATATTTT
CAWSVNSGNTIYF
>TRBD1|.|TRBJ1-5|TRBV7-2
TGTGCCAGCAGCTCCGACAGGGGACAGCCCCAGCATTTT
CASSSDRGQPQHF
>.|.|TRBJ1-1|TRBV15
TGTGCCACCAGCAGAGGCGGAATCTCGAACACTGAAGCTTTCTTT
CATSRGGISNTEAFF
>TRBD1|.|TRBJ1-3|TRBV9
TGTGCCAGCAGCGCCGGTGGACAGGGGGTAAACTCTGGAAACACCATATATTTT
CASSAGGQGVNSGNTIYF
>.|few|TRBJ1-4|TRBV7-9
TGTGCCAGCACCCCCCGATCCGGGGAAAAACTGTTTTTT
CASTPRSGEKLFF
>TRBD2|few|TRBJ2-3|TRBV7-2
TGTGCCAGCAGCCCTGGACTAGCGGGGGTGCCCTCTAGCACAGATACGCAGTATTTT
CASSPGLAGVPSSTDTQYF
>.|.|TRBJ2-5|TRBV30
TGTGCCTGGGGCTTTAGTAGGGGAGAGACCCAGTACTTC
CAWGFSRGETQYF
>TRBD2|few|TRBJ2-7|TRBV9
TGTGCCAGCAGCGTAGGGACTAGCGGGGGCTCCTACGAGCAGTACTTC
CASSVGTSGGSYEQYF
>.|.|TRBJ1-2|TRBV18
TGTGCCAGCTCACCAATTGCAGGGGACGGCTACACCTTC
CASSPIAGDGYTF
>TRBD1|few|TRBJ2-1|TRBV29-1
TGCAGCGTCGGACAGGGGTATGCCAATGAGCAGTTCTTC
CSVGQGYANEQFF
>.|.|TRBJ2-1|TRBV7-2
TGTGCCAGCAGCTTAGATGAGCGTAGCTCCTACAATGAGCAGTTCTTC
CASSLDERSSYNEQFF
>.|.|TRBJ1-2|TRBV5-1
TGCGCCAGCAGCTTGGGGAGGGATGGCTACACCTTC
CASSLGRDGYTF